This T cell receptor (beta chain) stems from a study of T cell repertoires in cytomegalovirus infection. TCRdb independently ran MiXCR on the reads; one entry per CDR3 protein. The repertoire holds some 940,000 distinct CDR3 sequences, approximately 31% seen once, with over 12% in the top ten. This clonotype was detected a few times. Its antigen is undetermined. The germline gives CDR1 MNHEY, CDR2 SVGEGT. The CDR3 spans 14 residues. J was trimmed by 4 bases and V by 5 bases; bases with no gene match: 7. The TCR was taken from a human donor in good health (CMV status not recorded). Some clones in this sample may be carry-over from other donors' samples. The chain is built from TRBV6-2 or TRBV6-3 and TRBJ2-7; 8 nucleotides line up with TRBD2. The sequencing used cultured CD8+ T cells from PBMCs, collected from culture after CMV antigen stimulation. The CDR3, as DNA: TGTGCCAGCAGTGAGGGACTAGAACTTTACGAGCAGTACGTC. Protein: CASSEGLELYEQYV.